This TCR beta chain was profiled in a study of shared clonotypes between healthy human individuals. Sequenced by immunoSEQ multiplex PCR; TCRdb stores in-frame clones only, minus some. The repertoire has about 710,000 clones, approximately 72% of them found once; the top ten carry more than 1.5%. The V gene lost 0 bases and the J gene lost 9 bases, with 10 bases spanning the gap. Germline V CDR1 and CDR2: SGHKS, YYEKEE (reference sequence). The CDR3 runs to 12 residues. This sequence originates from a young woman in good health. The rearrangement links TRBV5-5 to TRBJ2-7, with unresolved D. The sequenced material came from memory CD4+ T cells sorted from blood. Subset given: CD45RA-negative fraction. The CDR3 DNA is TGTGCCAGCAGCTTGGAGGTGGGAACGCAGTACTTC. It yields the protein CASSLEVGTQYF.